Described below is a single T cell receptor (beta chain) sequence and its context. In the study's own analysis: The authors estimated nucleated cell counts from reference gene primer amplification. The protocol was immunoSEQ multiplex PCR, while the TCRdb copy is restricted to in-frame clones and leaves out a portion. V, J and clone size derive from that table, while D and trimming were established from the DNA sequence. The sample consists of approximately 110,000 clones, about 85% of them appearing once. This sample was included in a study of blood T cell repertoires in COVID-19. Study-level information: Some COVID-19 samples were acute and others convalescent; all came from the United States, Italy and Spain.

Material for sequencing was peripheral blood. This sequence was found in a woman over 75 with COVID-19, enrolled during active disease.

This CDR3 is CASSFRQDQPQHF. The CDR3 DNA reads TGTGCCAGCAGTTTCAGGCAAGATCAGCCCCAGCATTTT. The rearrangement links TRBV12-3 or TRBV12-4 to TRBJ1-5; D remains unclear. This CDR3 comprises 13 residues. The V end was cut by 3 bases, the J end by 5 bases, with 8 bases between.